This T cell receptor (beta chain) was observed in a study of T cells in Graves' hyperthyroidism and ophthalmopathy. A word on this clonotype: An end of the junction differs from the germline gene, which may be a read error.

This CDR3 spans 16 amino acids. CDR1 and CDR2 (germline): ENHRY, SYGVKD. Amplification yielded TCR beta CDR3 regions, with RNA transcripts as the source. The HTBI primer set drove a first-round RT-PCR of the TCR CDR3. In TCRdb, the multiplex PCR reads were re-called with MiXCR into one record per CDR3 protein. The sample lists around 700,000 distinct CDR3 sequences, 30% to 40% seen once, with roughly 31% in the top ten. Sequencing input: blood. The chain recombines TRBV10-3 with TRBJ2-7; a possible D gene is TRBD2 (6 bases). The receptor was derived from a woman aged 35 to 49 with Graves' hyperthyroidism. The CDR3 is CASSLVGRSKMGEQYF. CDR3 coding DNA: TGTGCCAGCAGTTTAGTCGGGAGATCTAAGATGGGCGAGCAGTACTTC.